The 26 T cell receptor beta chains listed next were all sequenced from one sample in a study of T cell changes during pregnancy in multiple sclerosis. The data were produced by immunoSEQ multiplex PCR, yet TCRdb's version contains in-frame clones alone and is incomplete. The table lists roughly 46,000 clones, 94% of them singletons. The material was CD8+ T cells from peripheral blood mononuclear cells, obtained in the first trimester of pregnancy. These receptors originate from a female donor with multiple sclerosis, enrolled in a pregnancy study.

This chain connects TRBV4-1 to TRBJ2-7; D remains ambiguous. CDR3 length: 13 residues. Germline CDR1 reads MGHRA; CDR2 reads YSYEKL. V was pared by 0 bases and J by 2 bases, with 5 bases between. The CDR3 loop reads CASSQDQAYEQYF. The CDR3 DNA reads TGCGCCAGCAGCCAAGACCAGGCCTACGAGCAGTACTTC.

The chain recombines TRBV27 with TRBJ2-2; tentative D call: TRBD2 (7 bases). Germline values: CDR1 MNHEY, CDR2 SMNVEV (reference sequence). Between the trimmed V and J ends, which lost 1 base and 2 bases, there was a span of 14 bases. This CDR3 spans 17 amino acids. The CDR3 nucleotides are TGTGCCAGCAGTTTATATCGGGGGGCGATTAACACCGGGGAGCTGTTTTTT. Translation: CASSLYRGAINTGELFF.

The chain carries TRBV27 and TRBJ1-2; no definite D call. The CDR3 is 14 amino acids. Trimming left V 1 base short and J 8 bases short, with 14 bases between. CDR1 and CDR2 from the germline V gene are MNHEY and SMNVEV (reference sequence). This CDR3 reads CASSLFGVPSGYTF. CDR3 DNA sequence: TGTGCCAGCAGTTTATTCGGGGTCCCCTCCGGCTACACCTTC.

The chain uses TRBV25-1 and TRBJ2-5; D is perhaps TRBD2 (6 bases). Trimming cost V 0 bases and J 3 bases, with 17 bases left between them. The germline V gene encodes CDR1 MGHDK and CDR2 SYGVNS. CDR3 length: 17 amino acids. The CDR3 DNA is TGTGCCAGCAGTGAATATAACCCTCTGGGGGGTGAAGAGACCCAGTACTTC. It translates to CASSEYNPLGGEETQYF.

This clone is a singleton in its sample. V gene TRBV4-1 combines with J gene TRBJ1-5; D is unclear. Germline CDR1 MGHRA, CDR2 YSYEKL. The CDR3 totals 13 residues. V was cut by 4 bases and J by 5 bases, with 9 bases left in between. The CDR3 sequence: CASSLQLHQPQHF. The CDR3 DNA reads TGCGCCAGCAGCCTCCAACTTCATCAGCCCCAGCATTTT.

The chain carries TRBV7-8 and TRBJ1-1, with a weak D call TRBD1 (6 bases). The CDR3 is 13 amino acids. With 2 bases removed from V and 7 bases from J, the gap between germline ends came to 11 bases. CDR1 and CDR2 from the germline V gene are SGHVS and FQNEAQ. The CDR3 region has the DNA TGTGCCAGCAGCTTATCGGACAGCCGTGAAGCTTTCTTT. Its protein is CASSLSDSREAFF.

The chain couples TRBV27 to TRBJ2-3, with TRBD2 as a possible D gene (6 bases). The V end lost 8 bases, the J end lost 2 bases, and 8 bases lay between the germline ends. Germline loops: CDR1 MNHEY, CDR2 SMNVEV (reference sequence). The CDR3 extends over 12 amino acids. The CDR3 reads CASGGTTDTQYF. CDR3 coding DNA: TGTGCCAGCGGGGGGACCACAGATACGCAGTATTTT.

The rearrangement uses TRBV6-4 and TRBJ2-1; TRBD2 aligns across 9 bases. The germline CDR1 and CDR2 sequences are MRHNA and SNTAGT. Trimming removed 0 bases from V and 6 bases from J; junction bases left unmatched: 3. The CDR3 sequence is 15 residues long. CDR3 DNA: TGTGCCAGCAGTGACTCTTCTAGCGGGGTCAATGAGCAGTTCTTC. Translated: CASSDSSSGVNEQFF.

This chain joins TRBV7-9 and TRBJ2-7; the D is unclear. Trimming left V 1 base short and J 4 bases short, with 14 bases between. From germline, CDR1 is SEHNR and CDR2 FQNEAQ (reference sequence). This CDR3 is built from 15 residues. The CDR3 reads CASSLGDSYYYEQYF. DNA for the CDR3: TGTGCCAGCAGCTTAGGCGACTCCTACTATTACGAGCAGTACTTC.

J is TRBJ1-5 and V is TRBV6-1; no firm D call. Germline-derived CDR1 and CDR2 are MNHNS and SASEGT. The CDR3 consists of 15 residues. Trimming pared 4 bases from V and 1 base from J, leaving 11 bases between. CDR3 sequence: CASSGLQQSNQPQHF. In nucleotides, the CDR3 is TGTGCCAGCAGTGGCTTGCAACAAAGCAATCAGCCCCAGCATTTT.

The chain recombines TRBV2 with TRBJ1-4; D gene ambiguous. Looked up from germline, CDR1 is SNHLY and CDR2 is FYNNEI. V dropped 3 bases and J dropped 6 bases, with 11 bases sitting between them. This CDR3 contains 14 residues. The CDR3 DNA follows: TGTGCCAGCAGTGATCCCAGACAACATGAAAAACTGTTTTTT. It translates to CASSDPRQHEKLFF.

The chain recombines TRBV9 with TRBJ1-1, with D unclear. The CDR3 is 10 residues long. Trimming pared 5 bases from V and 5 bases from J, leaving 4 bases between. CDR1 and CDR2 from the germline V gene are SGDLS and YYNGEE. CDR3 sequence (DNA): TGTGCCAGCAGTCCTACTGAAGCTTTCTTT. Its translation is CASSPTEAFF.

V usage is TRBV28 and J usage is TRBJ1-5; 8 nucleotides line up with TRBD1. With 4 bases clipped from V and 16 bases from J, the junction kept 9 bases outside the gene matches. The CDR3 is made up of 12 amino acids. Germline CDR1 and CDR2: MDHEN and SYDVKM. CDR3 in DNA: TGTGCCAGCAGTTCCCGGGACAGGCCAAATCATTTT. This translates into CASSSRDRPNHF.

The chain combines TRBV18 with TRBJ1-4; unclear D gene. The V gene lost 0 bases and the J gene lost 6 bases, with 11 bases spanning the gap. Germline CDR1 reads KGHSH; CDR2 reads LQKENI. CDR3 length: 15 amino acids. The CDR3 DNA reads TGTGCCAGCTCACCACCACGGGGATTTCATGAAAAACTGTTTTTT. Translating it yields CASSPPRGFHEKLFF.

This clone was seen a handful of times. The V call is TRBV4-1, the J call TRBJ1-4; 7 bases are a match to TRBD1. Germline V gene sequence: CDR1 MGHRA, CDR2 YSYEKL. V trimming: 4 bases; J trimming: 4 bases; junction bases outside the gene matches: 3. The CDR3 is made up of 14 amino acids. CDR3 loop: CASSLRDSNEKLFF. CDR3 bases: TGCGCCAGCAGCCTGCGGGACAGTAATGAAAAACTGTTTTTT.

This clone was seen once. The J gene is TRBJ2-7, the V gene TRBV6-1, with 9 nucleotides matching TRBD2. CDR1 and CDR2 from the germline V gene are MNHNS and SASEGT. Unmatched junction bases numbered 5, after V lost 3 bases and J lost 2 bases. This CDR3 is built from 15 residues. CDR3 sequence: CASSDLAGPTYEQYF. The CDR3 bases are TGTGCCAGCAGTGACCTAGCGGGACCAACCTACGAGCAGTACTTC.

The chain couples TRBV5-5 to TRBJ1-5, with no clear D. This CDR3 is 15 amino acids long. Germline V gene data show CDR1 as SGHKS and CDR2 as YYEKEE (reference sequence). V was trimmed by 0 bases and J by 7 bases, leaving 14 bases between them. The CDR3 loop is CASSLAAGSFQPQHF. The DNA of the CDR3 is TGTGCCAGCAGCTTGGCCGCGGGCTCGTTCCAGCCCCAGCATTTT. Full variable domain (outside the CDR3, taken from reference TRBV5-5 and TRBJ1-5): DAGVTQSPTHLIKTRGQQVTLRCSPISGHKSVSWYQQVLGQGPQFIFQYYEKEERGRGNFPDRFSARQFPNYSSELNVNALLLGDSALYLCASSLAAGSFQPQHFGDGTRLSIL.

In nucleotides, the CDR3 is TGTGCCAGCAGTGAACGCAGGGGGCGTGACGAGCAGTACTTC. This codes for CASSERRGRDEQYF. The V gene is TRBV25-1, the J gene TRBJ2-7; 8 bases are a match to TRBD1. CDR1 and CDR2 from the germline V gene are MGHDK and SYGVNS. The junction had 5 bases not matched to a gene; V was cut back by 2 bases and J by 5 bases. The CDR3 has 14 amino acids.

CDR3 bases: TGTGCCAGTAGTATTTCGGGTGCCACTGAAGCTTTCTTT. Translated: CASSISGATEAFF. This rearrangement joins TRBV19 to TRBJ1-1; D remains ambiguous. The germline V gene has CDR1 LNHDA and CDR2 SQIVND (reference sequence). The CDR3 is 13 residues long. The V gene lost 3 bases and the J gene lost 4 bases, with 9 bases spanning the gap.

This clone has a single count. The chain combines TRBV7-9 with TRBJ2-7; D possibly corresponds to TRBD2 (6 bases). The CDR3 extends over 15 amino acids. The germline V gene has CDR1 SEHNR and CDR2 FQNEAQ (reference sequence). V dropped 5 bases and J dropped 3 bases, with 17 bases sitting between them. In nucleotides, the CDR3 is TGTGCCAGCAGCCCCCCGGGGCGGGGTGGCTACGAGCAGTACTTC. Residues: CASSPPGRGGYEQYF.

This rearrangement joins TRBV7-9 to TRBJ1-1; the match to TRBD1 covers 7 bases. V was clipped by 5 bases and J by 3 bases; unmatched bases: 9. The CDR3 is made up of 15 amino acids. The germline gives CDR1 SEHNR, CDR2 FQNEAQ (reference sequence). CDR3 sequence: CASSRGRVRDTEAFF. The DNA of the CDR3 is TGTGCCAGCAGCAGGGGGCGGGTGCGGGACACTGAAGCTTTCTTT.

This chain links TRBV7-2 with TRBJ1-2; no definite D call. Trimming took 1 base from V and 3 from J, leaving 18 bases between them. CDR1 SGHTA and CDR2 FQGNSA come from the germline V gene. There are 17 residues in the CDR3. The CDR3 is CASSLVRRPGTDYGYTF. The CDR3 DNA follows: TGTGCCAGCAGCTTAGTACGGAGGCCGGGAACCGACTATGGCTACACCTTC. Based on the CDR3 plus reference TRBV7-2 and TRBJ1-2, the full variable domain is GAGVSQSPSNKVTEKGKDVELRCDPISGHTALYWYRQSLGQGLEFLIYFQGNSAPDKSGLPSDRFSAERTGGSVSTLTIQRTQQEDSAVYLCASSLVRRPGTDYGYTFGSGTRLTVV.

V is TRBV5-1 and J is TRBJ2-5; 7 nucleotides match TRBD1. Germline trimming cut 0 bases from V and 9 bases from J; bases unmatched to any gene: 8. Germline V lookup: CDR1 SGHRS, CDR2 YFSETQ. There are 14 residues in the CDR3. The CDR3 reads CASSLGQGMFAQYF. CDR3 nucleotides: TGCGCCAGCAGCTTGGGACAGGGCATGTTTGCCCAGTACTTC.

The J gene is TRBJ2-5, the V gene TRBV7-6; D may be TRBD1 (6 bases). The CDR3 is 15 amino acids. The V and J ends lost 1 base and 4 bases respectively, with 13 bases between them. In germline, CDR1 is SGHVS, CDR2 FNYEAQ. The CDR3 region has the DNA TGTGCCAGCAGCTTAGAGTGGGGGCCCGGAGAGACCCAGTACTTC. This gives the protein CASSLEWGPGETQYF.

The chain uses TRBV7-3 and TRBJ2-7; no definite D call. The CDR3 has 14 amino acids. Germline V CDR1 and CDR2: SGHTA, FQGTGA. The germline V and J ends were trimmed by 4 bases and 1 base, with 11 bases remaining between them. The CDR3 nucleotides are TGTGCCAGCAGCTCCGACCCGACTTCCTACGAGCAGTACTTC. It codes for CASSSDPTSYEQYF.

This clone was seen a few times. V usage is TRBV4-1 and J usage is TRBJ2-5; 8 positions match TRBD1. Germline assignment: CDR1 MGHRA and CDR2 YSYEKL. Trimming removed 0 bases from V and 1 base from J; junction bases left unmatched: 4. The CDR3 consists of 16 residues. The CDR3 DNA reads TGCGCCAGCAGCCAAGACCGAACAGGGGGCCAAGAGACCCAGTACTTC. Encoded protein: CASSQDRTGGQETQYF.